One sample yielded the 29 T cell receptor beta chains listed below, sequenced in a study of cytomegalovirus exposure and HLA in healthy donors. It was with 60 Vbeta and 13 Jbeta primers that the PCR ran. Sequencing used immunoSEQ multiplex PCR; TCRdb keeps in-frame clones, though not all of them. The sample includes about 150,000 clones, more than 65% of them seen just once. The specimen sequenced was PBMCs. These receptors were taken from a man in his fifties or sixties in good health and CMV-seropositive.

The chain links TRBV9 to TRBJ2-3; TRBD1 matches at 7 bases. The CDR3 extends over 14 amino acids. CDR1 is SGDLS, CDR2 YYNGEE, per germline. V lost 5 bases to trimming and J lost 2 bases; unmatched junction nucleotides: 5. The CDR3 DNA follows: TGTGCCAGCAGTGACAGGGCCCACACAGATACGCAGTATTTT. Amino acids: CASSDRAHTDTQYF.

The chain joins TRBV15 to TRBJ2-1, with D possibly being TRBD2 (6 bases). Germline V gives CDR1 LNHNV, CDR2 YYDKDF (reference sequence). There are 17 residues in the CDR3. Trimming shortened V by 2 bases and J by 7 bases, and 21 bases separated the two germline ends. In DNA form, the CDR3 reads TGTGCCACCAGCAGACCCCCCCCGCCGGGAGTACGTAATGAGCAGTTCTTC. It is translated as CATSRPPPPGVRNEQFF.

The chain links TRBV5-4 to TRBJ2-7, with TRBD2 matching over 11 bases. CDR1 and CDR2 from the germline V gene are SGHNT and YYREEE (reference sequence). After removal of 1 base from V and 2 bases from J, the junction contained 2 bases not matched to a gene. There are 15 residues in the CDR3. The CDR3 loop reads CASSLPGLAAYEQYF. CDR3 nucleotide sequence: TGTGCCAGCAGCTTGCCGGGACTAGCGGCCTACGAGCAGTACTTC.

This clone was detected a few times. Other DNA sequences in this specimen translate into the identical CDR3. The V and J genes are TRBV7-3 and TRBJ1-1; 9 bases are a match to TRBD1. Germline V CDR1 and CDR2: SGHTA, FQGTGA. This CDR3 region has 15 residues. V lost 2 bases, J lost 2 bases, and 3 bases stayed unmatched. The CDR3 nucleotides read TGTGCCAGCAGCTTAGGGGGACAGGGCAACACTGAAGCTTTCTTT. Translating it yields CASSLGGQGNTEAFF.

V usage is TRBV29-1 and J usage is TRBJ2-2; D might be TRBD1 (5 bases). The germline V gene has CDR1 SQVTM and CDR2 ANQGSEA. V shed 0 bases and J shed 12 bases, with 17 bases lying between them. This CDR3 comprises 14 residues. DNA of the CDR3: TGCAGCGTTGAAGAGGGCCCAGGGATAGAAAAGCTGTTTTTT. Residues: CSVEEGPGIEKLFF.

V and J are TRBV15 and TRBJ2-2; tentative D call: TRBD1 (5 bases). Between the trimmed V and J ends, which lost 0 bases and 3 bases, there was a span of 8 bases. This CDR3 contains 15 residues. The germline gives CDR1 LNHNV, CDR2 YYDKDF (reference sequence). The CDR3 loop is CATSREAGHTGELFF. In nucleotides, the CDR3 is TGTGCCACCAGCAGAGAGGCAGGGCACACCGGGGAGCTGTTTTTT.

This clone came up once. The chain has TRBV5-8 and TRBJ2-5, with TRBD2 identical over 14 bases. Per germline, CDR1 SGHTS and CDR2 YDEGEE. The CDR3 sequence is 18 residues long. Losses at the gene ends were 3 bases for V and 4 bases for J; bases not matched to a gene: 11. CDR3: CASSSGLAGALPAETQYF. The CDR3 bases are TGTGCCAGCAGCTCGGGACTAGCGGGGGCCCTCCCAGCAGAGACCCAGTACTTC.

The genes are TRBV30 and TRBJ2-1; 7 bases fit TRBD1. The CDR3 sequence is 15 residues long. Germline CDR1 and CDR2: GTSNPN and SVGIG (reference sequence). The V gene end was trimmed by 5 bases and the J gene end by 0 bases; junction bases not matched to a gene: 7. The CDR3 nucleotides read TGTGCCTGGCGACGGGACAGCTCCTCCTACAATGAGCAGTTCTTC. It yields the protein CAWRRDSSSYNEQFF.

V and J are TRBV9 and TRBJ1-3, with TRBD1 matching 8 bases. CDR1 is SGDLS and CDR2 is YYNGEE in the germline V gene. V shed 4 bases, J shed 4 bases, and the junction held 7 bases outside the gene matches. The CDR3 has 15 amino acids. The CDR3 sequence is CASSIAGGEGNTIYF. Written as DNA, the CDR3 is TGTGCCAGCAGCATCGCAGGGGGCGAAGGAAACACCATATATTTT.

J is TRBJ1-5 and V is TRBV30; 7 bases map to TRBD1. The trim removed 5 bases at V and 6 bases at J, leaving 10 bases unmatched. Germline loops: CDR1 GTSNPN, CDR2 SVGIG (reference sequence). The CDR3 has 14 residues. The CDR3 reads CAWGRDRGGQPQHF. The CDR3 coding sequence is TGTGCCTGGGGCCGGGACAGAGGAGGTCAGCCCCAGCATTTT.

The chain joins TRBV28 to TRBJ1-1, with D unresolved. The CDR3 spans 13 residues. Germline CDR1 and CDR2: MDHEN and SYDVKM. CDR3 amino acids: CASLMVTSTEAFF. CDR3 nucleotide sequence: TGTGCAAGCCTTATGGTAACGAGCACTGAAGCTTTCTTT.

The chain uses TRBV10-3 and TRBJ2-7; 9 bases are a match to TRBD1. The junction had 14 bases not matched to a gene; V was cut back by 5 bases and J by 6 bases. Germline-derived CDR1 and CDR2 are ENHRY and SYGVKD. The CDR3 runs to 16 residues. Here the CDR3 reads CAISNPTGTGFAEQYF. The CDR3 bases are TGTGCCATCAGTAATCCTACCGGGACAGGGTTTGCCGAGCAGTACTTC.

For the CDR3, the DNA is TGTGCCAGCTCACCCCCTAGCGGGAGAAATGAGCAGTTCTTC. Amino acid sequence: CASSPPSGRNEQFF. The chain is built from TRBV18 and TRBJ2-1; 10 bases agree with TRBD2. V was clipped by 3 bases and J by 7 bases; unmatched bases: 3. Germline CDR1 KGHSH, CDR2 LQKENI. CDR3 length: 14 amino acids. The full variable domain, rest sourced from reference TRBV18 and TRBJ2-1, is NAGVMQNPRHLVRRRGQEARLRCSPMKGHSHVYWYRQLPEEGLKFMVYLQKENIIDESGMPKERFSAEFPKEGPSILRIQQVVRGDSAAYFCASSPPSGRNEQFFGPGTRLTVL.

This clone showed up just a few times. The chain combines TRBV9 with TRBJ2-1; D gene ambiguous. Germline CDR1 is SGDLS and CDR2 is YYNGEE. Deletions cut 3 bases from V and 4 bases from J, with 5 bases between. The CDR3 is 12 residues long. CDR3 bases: TGTGCCAGCAGCGGCACTTACAATGAGCAGTTCTTC. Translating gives CASSGTYNEQFF.

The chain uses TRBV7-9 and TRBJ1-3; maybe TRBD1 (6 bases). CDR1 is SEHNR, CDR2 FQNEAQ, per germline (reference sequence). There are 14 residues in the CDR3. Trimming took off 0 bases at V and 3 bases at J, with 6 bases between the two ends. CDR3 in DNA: TGTGCCAGCAGCTTAGCACAGGGTGGAAACACCATATATTTT. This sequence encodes CASSLAQGGNTIYF.

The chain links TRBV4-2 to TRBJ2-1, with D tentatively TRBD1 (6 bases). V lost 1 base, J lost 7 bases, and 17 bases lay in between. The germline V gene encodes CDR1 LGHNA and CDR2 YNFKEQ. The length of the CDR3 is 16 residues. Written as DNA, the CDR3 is TGTGCCAGCAGCCAAGGCACTCGGGACAAAGCTAATGAGCAGTTCTTC. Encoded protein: CASSQGTRDKANEQFF.

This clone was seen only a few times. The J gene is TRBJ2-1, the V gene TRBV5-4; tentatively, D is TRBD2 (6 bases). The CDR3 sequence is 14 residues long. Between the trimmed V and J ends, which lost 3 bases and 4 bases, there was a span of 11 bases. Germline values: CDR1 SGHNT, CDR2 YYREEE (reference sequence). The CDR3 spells CASSSGDLYNEQFF. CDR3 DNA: TGTGCCAGCAGCTCGGGAGACCTATACAATGAGCAGTTCTTC.

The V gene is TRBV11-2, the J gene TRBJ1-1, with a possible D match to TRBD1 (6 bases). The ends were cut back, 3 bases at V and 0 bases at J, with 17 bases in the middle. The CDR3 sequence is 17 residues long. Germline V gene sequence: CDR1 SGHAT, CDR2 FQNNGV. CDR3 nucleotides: TGTGCCAGCAGCTTGACAATCCGGGACACCATGAACACTGAAGCTTTCTTT. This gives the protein CASSLTIRDTMNTEAFF.

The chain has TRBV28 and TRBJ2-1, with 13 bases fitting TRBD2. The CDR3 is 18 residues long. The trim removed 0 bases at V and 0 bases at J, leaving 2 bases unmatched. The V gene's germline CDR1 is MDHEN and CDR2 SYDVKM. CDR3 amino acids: CASSLWGLAGRSYNEQFF. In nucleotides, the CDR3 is TGTGCCAGCAGTTTATGGGGACTAGCGGGACGCTCCTACAATGAGCAGTTCTTC.

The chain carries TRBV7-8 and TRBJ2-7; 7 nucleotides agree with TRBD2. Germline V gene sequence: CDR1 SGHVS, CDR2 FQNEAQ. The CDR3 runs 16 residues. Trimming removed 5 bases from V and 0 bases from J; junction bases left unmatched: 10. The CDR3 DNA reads TGTGCCAGCAGCCCGGGGGGATTCAGGAGCTCCTACGAGCAGTACTTC. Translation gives CASSPGGFRSSYEQYF. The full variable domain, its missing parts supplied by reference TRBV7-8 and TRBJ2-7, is GAGVSQSPRYKVAKRGQDVALRCDPISGHVSLFWYQQALGQGPEFLTYFQNEAQLDKSGLPSDRFFAERPEGSVSTLKIQRTQQEDSAVYLCASSPGGFRSSYEQYFGPGTRLTVT.

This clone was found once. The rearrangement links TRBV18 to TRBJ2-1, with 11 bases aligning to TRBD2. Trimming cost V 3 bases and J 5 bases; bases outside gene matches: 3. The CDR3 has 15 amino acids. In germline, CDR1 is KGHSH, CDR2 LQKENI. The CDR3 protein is CASSPQGLADNEQFF. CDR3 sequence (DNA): TGTGCCAGCTCACCGCAGGGACTAGCGGACAATGAGCAGTTCTTC.

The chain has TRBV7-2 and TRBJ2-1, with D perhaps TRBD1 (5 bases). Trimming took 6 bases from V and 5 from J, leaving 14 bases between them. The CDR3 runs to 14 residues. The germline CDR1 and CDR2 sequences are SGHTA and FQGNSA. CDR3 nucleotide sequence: TGTGCCAGCAGGGGGCCAGGGCCCAACAATGAGCAGTTCTTC. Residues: CASRGPGPNNEQFF.

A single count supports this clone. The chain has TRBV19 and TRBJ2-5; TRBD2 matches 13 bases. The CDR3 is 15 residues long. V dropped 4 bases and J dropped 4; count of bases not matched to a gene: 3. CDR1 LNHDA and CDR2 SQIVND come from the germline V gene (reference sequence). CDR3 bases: TGTGCCAGTAGTACCGGACTAGCGGGAGCAGAGACCCAGTACTTC. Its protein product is CASSTGLAGAETQYF.

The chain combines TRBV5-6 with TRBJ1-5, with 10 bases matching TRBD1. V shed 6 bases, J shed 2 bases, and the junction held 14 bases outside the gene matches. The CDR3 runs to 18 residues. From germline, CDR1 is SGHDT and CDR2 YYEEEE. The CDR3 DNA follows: TGTGCCAGCATCATAGGGACAGGGGAAAGGTATGGCAATCAGCCCCAGCATTTT. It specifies CASIIGTGERYGNQPQHF.

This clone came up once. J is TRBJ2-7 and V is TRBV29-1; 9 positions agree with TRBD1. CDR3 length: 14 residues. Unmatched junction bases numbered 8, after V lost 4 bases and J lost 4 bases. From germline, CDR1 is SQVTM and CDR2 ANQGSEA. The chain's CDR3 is CSVGGTGPKYEQYF. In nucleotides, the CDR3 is TGCAGCGTTGGAGGGACAGGGCCGAAATACGAGCAGTACTTC.

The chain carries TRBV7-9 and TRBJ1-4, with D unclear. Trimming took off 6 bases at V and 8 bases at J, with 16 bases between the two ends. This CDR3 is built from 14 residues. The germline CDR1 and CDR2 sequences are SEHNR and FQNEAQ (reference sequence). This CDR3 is CASRPSSGYEKLFF. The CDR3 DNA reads TGTGCCAGCAGGCCCTCATCGGGTTACGAAAAACTGTTTTTT.

The CDR3 nucleotides are TGTGCCACCAGCAGAGGTAGACAGGGCTTTGAGACCCAGTACTTC. Translating gives CATSRGRQGFETQYF. The rearrangement links TRBV15 to TRBJ2-5; 7 bases are shared with TRBD1. CDR1 LNHNV and CDR2 YYDKDF come from the germline V gene (reference sequence). V was clipped by 1 base and J by 5 bases; unmatched bases: 7. The CDR3 totals 15 residues.

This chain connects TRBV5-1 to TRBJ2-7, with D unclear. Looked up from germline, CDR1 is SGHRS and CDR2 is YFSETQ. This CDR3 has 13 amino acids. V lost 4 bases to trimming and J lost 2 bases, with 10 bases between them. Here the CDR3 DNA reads TGCGCCAGCAGCGCGGATATGACCTACGAGCAGTACTTC. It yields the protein CASSADMTYEQYF.

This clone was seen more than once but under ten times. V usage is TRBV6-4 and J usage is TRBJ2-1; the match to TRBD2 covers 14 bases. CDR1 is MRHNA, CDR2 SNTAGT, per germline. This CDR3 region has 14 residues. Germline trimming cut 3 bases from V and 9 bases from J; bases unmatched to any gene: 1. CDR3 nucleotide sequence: TGTGCCAGCAGTGATGGGACTAGCGGGGGTGAGCAGTTCTTC. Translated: CASSDGTSGGEQFF.